This T cell receptor beta chain was sequenced in a study of blood T cell repertoires in COVID-19 (dated by TCRdb to the early 2020s). Study-level background: Collaborator samples came from the United States, Italy and Spain and covered acute and convalescent phases of COVID-19. The material from the prospective study consisted of cDNA or gDNA derived from T cells, B-cell-depleted T cells, or PBMCs. Deeply sampled blood TCRbeta repertoires from subjects exposed to, actively infected with, or recovered from COVID-19 were included in the dataset. The repertoires were released in a freely available public database intended as a resource for research on the immune response to SARS-CoV-2. The samples were drawn from the first 160 participants of the ongoing ImmuneRACE study and from 1,254 subjects provided by 6 global collaborators. The sample metadata nearly always contained a de-identified subject ID, COVID-19 status, age in years and sex. Where available, HLA class I and class II types were obtained from metadata supplied by the sample provider rather than from assay-based typing. The research as a whole found: The quantity of clinical and demographic metadata differed by source and by participant and was supplied without curation.

A remark on this clone: There is no known antigen for this receptor. Nothing much larger sits one base from this clone, and base qualities are not available.

Whole blood was collected in K2EDTA tubes by collaborating institutions according to the institutions' own protocols. For TCRbeta analysis, collaborators shipped samples as frozen whole blood, isolated PBMCs, or DNA extracted from either of those sample types. The immunoSEQ Assay, a bias-controlled multiplex PCR, was used to amplify TCRbeta CDR3 regions from genomic DNA. As for how the authors treated the data: Within the assay, amplification of reference gene primers was used to estimate how many nucleated cells each sample contained. To quantify the absolute abundance of each unique TCRbeta CDR3 rearrangement, sequence reads were collapsed and filtered. Productive Simpson clonality was computed per sample as the square root of Simpson's diversity index over productive rearrangements. TCRdb obtained this table from immuneACCESS and retained in-frame rearrangements with V and J assigned. These tables miss some clones; where compared with another copy, unresolved V genes account for less than half of the shortfall, and the remainder is unexplained. The V and J calls and clone size are taken from that table; D and trimming were inferred from the DNA. The table for this sample lists approximately 100,000 clones; 80% of them were counted only once. The top ten clonotypes cover approximately 15% of the sample.

Sample: peripheral blood. This TCR was recovered from a woman older than 75 with active or convalescent COVID-19.

The encoded CDR3 is CASSPMRATSTDTQYF. The sequence in DNA is TGCGCCAGCAGCCCGATGCGGGCTACTAGCACAGATACGCAGTATTTT. The rearranged segments are TRBV4-3 and TRBJ2-3; the D gene is perhaps TRBD2, on 5 matching bases. V drops 4 bases and J drops 0 bases, leaving 14 bases in between. The CDR3 measures 16 amino acids from cysteine to phenylalanine. Only the CDR3 region is kept as DNA, spanning 48 bases read in frame from base 1. CDR1 is given as LGHNA and CDR2 as YSLEER, both from the germline V gene.